Following are 4 T cell receptor beta chains from one sample sequenced in a study of shared clonotypes between healthy human individuals. The table came from immunoSEQ multiplex PCR; TCRdb's copy has only in-frame clones and leaves some out. The sample shows about 2.4 million clones, roughly 93% of them seen only once. Material: naive CD4+ T cells from PBMCs. Subset noted: CD45RA+ positively selected. These receptors originate from a man between 18 and 29 years old in good health. Some clones in this sample may be carry-over from other donors' samples.

This chain joins TRBV28 and TRBJ2-7; no reliable D call. Trimming stripped 6 bases from V and 5 bases from J, with 17 bases between. CDR3 length: 14 amino acids. Looked up from germline, CDR1 is MDHEN and CDR2 is SYDVKM. CDR3 residues: CASRLELIDHEQYF. The CDR3 DNA reads as TGTGCCAGCAGACTCGAACTCATAGACCACGAGCAGTACTTC.

This chain links TRBV7-3 with TRBJ2-3; 9 nucleotides line up with TRBD2. Trimming removed 2 bases from V and 6 bases from J; junction bases left unmatched: 6. This CDR3 is 15 amino acids long. The germline gives CDR1 SGHTA, CDR2 FQGTGA. In DNA, the CDR3 is TGTGCCAGCAGCTTAGAAAGACTAGCGGCGGATACGCAGTATTTT. Translation: CASSLERLAADTQYF.

The chain has TRBV5-1 and TRBJ2-3, with 11 bases fitting TRBD2. Trimming at V came to 5 bases and at J to 2 bases, leaving 10 bases not matched to a gene. Germline CDR1 is SGHRS and CDR2 is YFSETQ. There are 17 residues in the CDR3. The CDR3 DNA reads as TGCGCCAGCAGATTAGGGACTAGCGGAAGAAACACAGATACGCAGTATTTT. Encoded protein: CASRLGTSGRNTDTQYF.

V usage is TRBV5-4 and J usage is TRBJ2-7, with D hard to call. CDR3 length equals 14 residues. Per the germline V gene, CDR1 is SGHNT and CDR2 is YYREEE (reference sequence). The germline V and J ends were trimmed by 0 bases and 2 bases, with 9 bases remaining between them. CDR3 loop: CASSLVSRPYEQYF. The CDR3 coding sequence is TGTGCCAGCAGCTTGGTTTCGCGGCCCTACGAGCAGTACTTC.